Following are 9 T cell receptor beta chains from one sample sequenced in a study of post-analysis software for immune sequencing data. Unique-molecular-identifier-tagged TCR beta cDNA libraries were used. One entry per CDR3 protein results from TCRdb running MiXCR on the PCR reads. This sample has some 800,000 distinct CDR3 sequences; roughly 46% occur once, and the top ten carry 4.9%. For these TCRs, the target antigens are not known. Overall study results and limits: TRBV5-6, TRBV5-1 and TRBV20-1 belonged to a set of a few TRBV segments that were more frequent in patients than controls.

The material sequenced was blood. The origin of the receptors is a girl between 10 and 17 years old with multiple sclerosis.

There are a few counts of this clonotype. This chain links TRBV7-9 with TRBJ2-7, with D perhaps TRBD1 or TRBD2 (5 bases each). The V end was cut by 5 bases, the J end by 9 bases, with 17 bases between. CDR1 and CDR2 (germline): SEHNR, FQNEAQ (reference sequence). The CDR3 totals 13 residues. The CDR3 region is CASSPGTTQPQYF. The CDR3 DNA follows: TGTGCCAGCAGCCCCGGGACGACCCAGCCGCAGTACTTC.

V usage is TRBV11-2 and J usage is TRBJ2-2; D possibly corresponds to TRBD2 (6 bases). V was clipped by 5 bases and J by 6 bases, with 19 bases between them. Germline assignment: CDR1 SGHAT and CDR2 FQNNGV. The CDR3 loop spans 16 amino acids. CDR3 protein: CASSERLVAGPGELFF. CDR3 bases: TGTGCCAGCAGCGAACGACTAGTCGCGGGCCCCGGGGAGCTGTTTTTT.

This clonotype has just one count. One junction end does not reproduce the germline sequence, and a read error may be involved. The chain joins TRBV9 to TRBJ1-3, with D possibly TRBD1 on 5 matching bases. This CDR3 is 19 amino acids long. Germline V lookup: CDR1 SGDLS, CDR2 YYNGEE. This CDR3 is CASSVFDGLGESSGNTTYF. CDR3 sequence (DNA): TGTGCCAGCAGCGTGTTTGACGGCTTGGGGGAGTCCTCTGGAAACACCACATATTTT.

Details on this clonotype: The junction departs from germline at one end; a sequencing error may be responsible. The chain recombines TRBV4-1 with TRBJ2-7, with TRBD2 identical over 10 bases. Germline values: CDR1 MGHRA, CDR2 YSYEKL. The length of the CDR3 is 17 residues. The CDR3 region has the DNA TGCACCAGCAGCCAAGATCCCGGGACTAGCGCGCCCTACGAGCAGTACTTC. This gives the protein CTSSQDPGTSAPYEQYF.

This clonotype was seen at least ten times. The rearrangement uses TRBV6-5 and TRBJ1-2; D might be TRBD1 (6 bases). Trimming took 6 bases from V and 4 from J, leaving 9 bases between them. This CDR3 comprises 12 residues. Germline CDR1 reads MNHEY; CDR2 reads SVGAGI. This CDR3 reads CASSETGYGYTF. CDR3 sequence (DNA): TGTGCCAGCAGCGAGACAGGCTATGGCTACACCTTC.

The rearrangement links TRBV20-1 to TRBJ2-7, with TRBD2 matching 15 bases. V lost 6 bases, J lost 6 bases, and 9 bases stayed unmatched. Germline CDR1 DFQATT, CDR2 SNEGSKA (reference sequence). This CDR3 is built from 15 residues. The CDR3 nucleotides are TGCAGTGCCGGCGGACTAGCGGGAGGGCCCAGCGAGCAGTACTTC. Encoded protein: CSAGGLAGGPSEQYF.

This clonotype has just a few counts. The DNA of the CDR3 is TGCGCCAGCAGCTCGGGGGACGGCGGGAGCACCTCCTACGAGCAGTACTTC. Its protein product is CASSSGDGGSTSYEQYF. This chain uses TRBV5-1 with TRBJ2-7, with 7 bases lining up with TRBD2. Per germline, CDR1 SGHRS and CDR2 YFSETQ. V was clipped by 3 bases and J by 0 bases; unmatched bases: 12. The CDR3 contains 17 residues.

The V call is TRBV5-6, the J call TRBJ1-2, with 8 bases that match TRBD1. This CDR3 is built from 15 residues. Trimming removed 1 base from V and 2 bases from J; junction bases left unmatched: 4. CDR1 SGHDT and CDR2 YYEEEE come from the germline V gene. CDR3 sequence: CASSLPQGANYGYTF. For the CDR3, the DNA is TGTGCCAGCAGCTTGCCGCAGGGGGCGAACTATGGCTACACCTTC. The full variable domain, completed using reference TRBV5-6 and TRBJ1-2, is DAGVTQSPTHLIKTRGQQVTLRCSPKSGHDTVSWYQQALGQGPQFIFQYYEEEERQRGNFPDRFSGHQFPNYSSELNVNALLLGDSALYLCASSLPQGANYGYTFGSGTRLTVV.

The CDR3 DNA is TGTGCCAGCAGCGTAGGCAGGGAGGTAACCGGGGAGCTGTTTTTT. The encoded protein is CASSVGREVTGELFF. The chain carries TRBV9 and TRBJ2-2, with TRBD2 as a possible D gene (6 bases). V lost 0 bases to trimming and J lost 5 bases, with 11 bases between them. Germline V gene lookup returns CDR1 SGDLS and CDR2 YYNGEE. The CDR3 runs 15 residues.